This T cell receptor (beta chain) appears in the sequencing data of a study of graft-versus-host responses after intestinal transplantation. Whole-study results and caveats: Early after transplant, HvG clones declined as circulating GvH clones peaked.

Using immunoSEQ multiplex PCR, the repertoire was profiled, and TCRdb retains in-frame clones only, with some absent. The data contain roughly 120,000 clones, over 85% of them singletons. About this clone: What it binds is unknown.

Germline values: CDR1 MDHEN, CDR2 SYDVKM. The CDR3 runs to 11 residues. The chain uses TRBV28 and TRBJ2-7; D uncertain. Here the sequenced sample was unstimulated CD4+ T cells sorted from spleen or lymph node cells, taken before intestinal transplant. This sequence was found in a human donor who received an intestinal transplant. The chain's CDR3 is CAASRRYEQYF. The CDR3 nucleotides are TGTGCGGCGTCCCGTCGCTACGAGCAGTACTTC.